This T cell receptor beta chain was sequenced in a study of cytomegalovirus exposure and HLA in healthy donors. Primers for the PCR totalled 60 Vbeta and 13 Jbeta. Clones were read by immunoSEQ multiplex PCR, and TCRdb kept only the in-frame ones, dropping some. Of 60,000 to 75,000 clones listed, around 70% are singletons. V gave up 0 bases and J gave up 4 bases, with 15 bases separating them. Germline V gene sequence: CDR1 MGHRA, CDR2 YSYEKL. The CDR3 length is 17 residues. Samples came from healthy bone marrow donors. Sequencing used PBMCs. The chain recombines TRBV4-1 with TRBJ2-2; D is uncertain. This TCR derives from a woman aged 25 to 39 in good health and CMV-seropositive. The CDR3, as DNA: TGCGCCAGCAGCCAAGATCTGGCAGGAACCCGCACCGGGGAGCTGTTTTTT. This encodes CASSQDLAGTRTGELFF.